Listed here are 23 T cell receptor beta chains from one sample, sequenced in a study of metastatic and nonmetastatic thyroid tumors. All patients reached thyroid surgery having received no treatment beforehand. TCRdb recomputed clones from the PCR reads via MiXCR. This table has about 20,000 clones, roughly 12% appearing once. Source material: blood. Receptors originate from a female donor with papillary thyroid cancer or a benign thyroid nodule (not recorded which). Some clones in this sample may be carry-over from other donors' samples.

This clone appeared many times. The rearrangement uses TRBV20-1 and TRBJ2-2; D unresolved. V was shortened by 5 bases and J by 1 base, with 14 bases between the two germline ends. Germline lookup yields CDR1 DFQATT and CDR2 SNEGSKA (reference sequence). The CDR3 spans 15 residues. CDR3 bases: TGCAGTGCTCTACTTGGACGCTTGAACACCGGGGAGCTGTTTTTT. It translates to CSALLGRLNTGELFF.

This clone was found many times. The chain links TRBV7-9 to TRBJ2-7; weak D call: TRBD2 (6 bases). CDR3 length: 14 residues. Germline CDR1 reads SEHNR; CDR2 reads FQNEAQ (reference sequence). The V end lost 6 bases, the J end lost 5 bases, and 17 bases lay between the germline ends. The CDR3 here is CASSRESGGDEQYF. The CDR3 bases are TGTGCCAGCAGTCGGGAGTCAGGCGGGGACGAGCAGTACTTC.

This clone was seen many times. The chain employs TRBV7-2 and TRBJ2-2, with a tentative D call TRBD1 (6 bases). This CDR3 contains 14 residues. From germline, CDR1 is SGHTA and CDR2 FQGNSA. V was trimmed by 5 bases and J by 6 bases, leaving 13 bases between them. The CDR3 sequence is CASSLDSSAGELFF. Written as DNA, the CDR3 is TGTGCCAGCAGCCTGGACAGTTCGGCCGGGGAGCTGTTTTTT.

CDR3 DNA sequence: TGTGCCAGCAGTGATACGTACTCGGAGGCGCAGTATTTT. Amino acids: CASSDTYSEAQYF. The chain employs TRBV25-1 and TRBJ2-3; D perhaps matches TRBD2 (5 bases). Germline CDR1 and CDR2: MGHDK and SYGVNS. The CDR3 extends over 13 amino acids. V was trimmed by 3 bases and J by 10 bases, leaving 14 bases between them. The full variable domain, rest sourced from reference TRBV25-1 and TRBJ2-3, is EADIYQTPRYLVIGTGKKITLECSQTMGHDKMYWYQQDPGMELHLIHYSYGVNSTEKGDLSSESTVSRIRTEHFPLTLESARPSHTSQYLCASSDTYSEAQYFGPGTRLTVL.

This clone was found many times. Other DNA sequences in this specimen translate into the identical CDR3. The chain combines TRBV2 with TRBJ2-5; perhaps TRBD2 as D (5 bases). This CDR3 comprises 13 residues. Trimming shortened V by 5 bases and J by 3 bases, and 10 bases separated the two germline ends. Per germline, CDR1 SNHLY and CDR2 FYNNEI. Written as DNA, the CDR3 is TGTGCCAGCAGTAACGGAGGAGAAGAGACCCAGTACTTC. This sequence encodes CASSNGGEETQYF.

This clone was counted ten times or more. In DNA, the CDR3 is TGTGCCAGCTCACCAGCGAACGAGCAGTACTTC. Translation gives CASSPANEQYF. The gene calls are TRBV18 and TRBJ2-7, with D unresolved. This CDR3 region has 11 residues. V was pared by 2 bases and J by 5 bases, with 4 bases between. Germline V lookup: CDR1 KGHSH, CDR2 LQKENI.

This clone was observed at least ten times. A much larger clone sits a single nucleotide away, making a read error possible. This CDR3 is also generated by other DNA sequences in the sample. In DNA, the CDR3 is TGTGCTAGCGGAAACAGGGACACAGATACGCAGTATTTT. Protein: CASGNRDTDTQYF. V is TRBV6-4 and J is TRBJ2-3; the D gene could be TRBD1 or TRBD2 (6 bases each). The CDR3 has 13 residues. Germline-derived CDR1 and CDR2 are MRHNA and SNTAGT.

The table lists this clone with many counts. In DNA form, the CDR3 reads TGTGCCAGCAGTGATTGGGGAGAGACCCAGTACTTC. It encodes CASSDWGETQYF. The rearrangement uses TRBV25-1 and TRBJ2-5; D call uncertain. Per the germline V gene, CDR1 is MGHDK and CDR2 is SYGVNS. The CDR3 contains 12 residues. Trimming stripped 3 bases from V and 4 bases from J, with 6 bases between.

This clone was seen only a few times. Compared with germline, one end of the junction differs, possibly owing to a read error. The J gene is TRBJ2-5, the V gene TRBV29-1; D uncertain. Germline V gene lookup returns CDR1 SQVTM and CDR2 ANQGSEA. The CDR3 is 10 residues long. Here the CDR3 DNA reads TGCAGCTCCCTACAAGATACCCAGTACTTC. Protein sequence: CSSLQDTQYF.

Many counts were recorded for this clone. J is TRBJ2-2 and V is TRBV30, with D hard to call. V was cut by 0 bases and J by 3 bases, with 5 bases left in between. From germline, CDR1 is GTSNPN and CDR2 SVGIG (reference sequence). The CDR3 has 13 amino acids. The CDR3 coding sequence is TGTGCCTGGAGTGTACGGGACACCGGGGAGCTGTTTTTT. It codes for CAWSVRDTGELFF.

This clone was seen many times. Other DNA sequences in this sample translate to the same CDR3. This rearrangement joins TRBV20-1 to TRBJ2-5, with 9 bases identical to TRBD2. J gave up 2 bases and V 2 bases, and 6 bases lay outside the gene matches. CDR3 length: 15 residues. Germline loops: CDR1 DFQATT, CDR2 SNEGSKA (reference sequence). CDR3 sequence reads: CSARSTSGLQETQYF. The CDR3 nucleotides read TGCAGTGCTAGATCTACTAGCGGGCTACAAGAGACCCAGTACTTC.

This clone was observed at least ten times. V is TRBV29-1 and J is TRBJ2-2, with D possibly matching TRBD1 (5 bases). The V gene lost 6 bases and the J gene lost 5 bases, with 13 bases spanning the gap. CDR1 is SQVTM and CDR2 is ANQGSEA in the germline V gene. This CDR3 comprises 13 residues. CDR3 amino acids: CSVQTDSTGELFF. CDR3 sequence (DNA): TGCAGCGTCCAGACAGACTCTACCGGGGAGCTGTTTTTT.

The rearrangement uses TRBV18 and TRBJ2-1; D assignment may be TRBD1 or TRBD2 (5 bases each). The CDR3 has 13 residues. Trimming left V 3 bases short and J 7 bases short, with 10 bases between. CDR1 KGHSH and CDR2 LQKENI come from the germline V gene. CDR3 nucleotides: TGTGCCAGCTCACCGCAGAGGGGAAATGAGCAGTTCTTC. Protein product: CASSPQRGNEQFF. Supplemented by reference TRBV18 and TRBJ2-1, the full variable domain reads NAGVMQNPRHLVRRRGQEARLRCSPMKGHSHVYWYRQLPEEGLKFMVYLQKENIIDESGMPKERFSAEFPKEGPSILRIQQVVRGDSAAYFCASSPQRGNEQFFGPGTRLTVL.

Relative to its sample, this clone is medium-sized. The gene calls are TRBV12-3 or TRBV12-4 and TRBJ2-2, with D possibly matching TRBD2 (5 bases). The CDR3 length is 15 residues. Trimming pared 3 bases from V and 5 bases from J, leaving 13 bases between. The CDR3 loop reads CASSLREPGTGELFF. DNA of the CDR3: TGTGCCAGCAGTTTGAGGGAGCCGGGTACCGGGGAGCTGTTTTTT.

In regard to this clone: The CDR3 end shows no conserved phenylalanine or tryptophan, and so a read error is likely. The rearrangement joins TRBV6-4 to TRBJ2-2; D might be TRBD2 (5 bases). Germline CDR1 reads MRHNA; CDR2 reads SNTAGT. CDR3 length: 13 amino acids. The CDR3 loop reads CASSDSYPGVLFL. The CDR3 bases are TGTGCCAGCAGTGACTCTTACCCCGGGGTGCTGTTTTTA.

Many counts were recorded for this clone. V usage is TRBV7-2 and J usage is TRBJ2-7; D perhaps matches TRBD2 (6 bases). The CDR3 has 15 residues. V gave up 3 bases and J gave up 0 bases, with 12 bases separating them. Germline V CDR1 and CDR2: SGHTA, FQGNSA. The CDR3 is CASSLGLGSSYEQYF. The CDR3 DNA reads TGTGCCAGCAGCTTGGGACTGGGGAGCTCCTACGAGCAGTACTTC.

This clone counts as medium-sized. V and J are TRBV12-3 or TRBV12-4 and TRBJ2-2, with D possibly TRBD1 on 6 matching bases. The CDR3 extends over 16 amino acids. Between the trimmed V and J ends, which lost 5 bases and 1 base, there was a span of 14 bases. The CDR3 protein is CASSAPDSRNTGELFF. Written as DNA, the CDR3 is TGTGCCAGCAGTGCGCCGGACAGCAGGAACACCGGGGAGCTGTTTTTT.

This clone was seen more than once but under ten times. This clone may be a read error of a much larger clone one base away. No conserved phenylalanine or tryptophan is present at the end of the CDR3, so a read error is the likely explanation. The chain carries TRBV5-1 and TRBJ2-1; D ambiguous. This CDR3 is built from 14 residues. Germline CDR1 is SGHRS and CDR2 is YFSETQ. Trimming removed 0 bases from V and 2 bases from J, with 6 bases in between. DNA of the CDR3: TGCGCCAGCAGCTTGGCACGGCCCTACAATGAGCAGTTCTCC. Amino acid sequence: CASSLARPYNEQFS.

This clone was picked up many times. The chain combines TRBV19 with TRBJ2-1; D not certain. The V end lost 7 bases, the J end lost 6 bases, and 13 bases lay between the germline ends. The CDR3 runs to 13 residues. The germline V gene encodes CDR1 LNHDA and CDR2 SQIVND (reference sequence). The CDR3 DNA follows: TGTGCCAGTAACCGGCTCTGGGGCAATGAGCAGTTCTTC. Translation gives CASNRLWGNEQFF.

This clone showed up just a few times. Given a much more abundant clone one base away, this may be a read error. The chain joins TRBV12-3 or TRBV12-4 to TRBJ1-4; possibly TRBD1 for D (6 bases). There are 14 residues in the CDR3. CDR3 region: CASSPLRGGEKLLF. The DNA of the CDR3 is TGTGCCAGCAGTCCCCTCAGGGGAGGAGAAAAACTGCTTTTT.

This clone was observed many times. This clone may be a read error of a much larger clone one base away. The V call is TRBV6-2 or TRBV6-3, the J call TRBJ1-5; D remains ambiguous. In germline, CDR1 is MNHEY, CDR2 SVGEGT. V lost 2 bases and J 9 bases, leaving 5 bases between the germline ends. There are 11 residues in the CDR3. This CDR3 reads CASSYPGPQHF. In nucleotides, the CDR3 is TGTGCCAGCAGTTACCCGGGGCCCCAGCATTTT.

This clone came up many times. J is TRBJ2-7 and V is TRBV20-1; 7 bases agree with TRBD2. Germline V lookup: CDR1 DFQATT, CDR2 SNEGSKA (reference sequence). The trim removed 0 bases at V and 6 bases at J, leaving 8 bases unmatched. This CDR3 is 14 amino acids long. The CDR3 DNA follows: TGCAGTGCTAGAGAGGCGAGCGGGATCACCGAGCAGTACTTC. Its translation is CSAREASGITEQYF.

In this sample, this clone is medium-sized. Written as DNA, the CDR3 is TGTGCCAGCAGTTCCCCCAAGTCGCGGTTCTTC. This translates into CASSSPKSRFF. The chain has TRBV28 and TRBJ2-1; D is unresolved. The CDR3 runs to 11 residues. The germline gives CDR1 MDHEN, CDR2 SYDVKM. V was clipped by 4 bases and J by 15 bases, with 13 bases between them.